This T cell receptor beta chain was profiled in a study of blood T cells in healthy people across ages. CDR1 is MGHRA, CDR2 YSYEKL, per germline. The CDR3 totals 17 residues. The table lists this clonotype with a few counts. What it binds is not known. The junction departs from germline at one end; a sequencing error may be responsible. General observations from the study: TCR beta diversity per million T cells fell roughly linearly with age. One million T cells yielded diversity estimates that were considered underestimates.

Through a sample-barcoded 5' primer and a J-beta primer mix, a second PCR was run for about 7 to 12 cycles. One entry per CDR3 protein, called by TCRdb with MiXCR from the 5' RACE reads. The sample has about 900,000 distinct CDR3 sequences, around 48% seen once. V is TRBV4-1 and J is TRBJ1-6, with TRBD1 matching 10 bases. The source material was blood. The receptor was isolated from a man aged 25 to 40 in good health. The CDR3 sequence: CASRQDARDRGYSPLHF. The CDR3 region has the DNA TGCGCCAGCAGACAAGATGCTAGGGACAGGGGTTATTCACCCCTCCACTTT.